These 29 T cell receptor beta chains share one sample of origin, sequenced in a study of cytotoxic CD8 clonotypes in ibrutinib-treated CLL. Produced via immunoSEQ multiplex PCR; TCRdb's table is partial and in-frame only. The sample has 100,000 or so clones; 55% to 75% are singletons. The sample was PBMCs, taken after 24 months of ibrutinib treatment. The source is a human donor with chronic lymphocytic leukemia.

This clone has at least ten counts. The chain links TRBV5-1 to TRBJ1-2; 7 bases fit TRBD1. The CDR3 is 14 residues long. Trimming took 0 bases from V and 2 from J; bases not matched to a gene: 1. Germline V gene data show CDR1 as SGHRS and CDR2 as YFSETQ. The CDR3, as DNA: TGCGCCAGCAGCTTGGAGGGGGCGAACTATGGCTACACCTTC. Amino acid sequence: CASSLEGANYGYTF.

V and J are TRBV30 and TRBJ1-1; D possibly corresponds to TRBD1 (6 bases). CDR1 and CDR2 (germline): GTSNPN, SVGIG (reference sequence). The V and J ends lost 4 bases and 2 bases respectively, with 17 bases between them. CDR3 length equals 15 residues. The CDR3 here is CAWIGGLGVNTEAFF. CDR3 nucleotides: TGTGCCTGGATCGGGGGGCTTGGGGTAAACACTGAAGCTTTCTTT.

J is TRBJ2-5 and V is TRBV6-6; D is possibly TRBD2 (6 bases). V lost 0 bases, J lost 0 bases, and 11 bases lay in between. CDR1 and CDR2 from the germline V gene are MNHNY and SVGAGI (reference sequence). The CDR3 is 16 amino acids. CDR3 bases: TGTGCCAGCAGTTACTCCGGGACTGCGTACCAAGAGACCCAGTACTTC. It codes for CASSYSGTAYQETQYF.

V gene TRBV4-1 combines with J gene TRBJ2-1; TRBD2 agrees at 9 bases. This CDR3 is built from 17 residues. Germline V gives CDR1 MGHRA, CDR2 YSYEKL. The ends lost 1 base at V and 9 bases at J; junction bases unmatched: 13. CDR3 bases: TGCGCCAGCAGCCAAGTGCCTAGCGGGGCCCATGGCATTGAGCAGTTCTTC. Residues: CASSQVPSGAHGIEQFF.

The genes are TRBV30 and TRBJ2-1, with TRBD1 matching over 7 bases. The germline gives CDR1 GTSNPN, CDR2 SVGIG (reference sequence). The ends lost 7 bases at V and 8 bases at J; junction bases unmatched: 8. The CDR3 runs 12 residues. CDR3 sequence: CAYTGVGDEQFF. The CDR3 region has the DNA TGTGCCTATACAGGGGTTGGCGATGAGCAGTTCTTC.

This rearrangement joins TRBV6-4 to TRBJ1-2; perhaps TRBD1 as D (6 bases). Germline CDR1 and CDR2: MRHNA and SNTAGT. The CDR3 totals 13 residues. Trimming took off 0 bases at V and 5 bases at J, with 7 bases between the two ends. In DNA form, the CDR3 reads TGTGCCAGCAGTGACTCAAGGGGGTATGGCTACACCTTC. Translated, it gives CASSDSRGYGYTF.

The V gene is TRBV7-2, the J gene TRBJ2-7; maybe TRBD2 (6 bases). V was cut by 5 bases and J by 0 bases, with 14 bases left in between. The CDR3 is 15 residues long. From germline, CDR1 is SGHTA and CDR2 FQGNSA. CDR3: CASSTRVGGSYEQYF. CDR3 bases: TGTGCCAGCAGCACCAGGGTGGGAGGCTCCTACGAGCAGTACTTC.

The chain recombines TRBV20-1 with TRBJ1-1; D may be TRBD1 (5 bases). Germline CDR1 is DFQATT and CDR2 is SNEGSKA (reference sequence). This CDR3 spans 11 amino acids. The CDR3: CTVRVVTEAFF. In DNA form, the CDR3 reads TGCACCGTCAGGGTAGTCACTGAAGCTTTCTTT.

The genes are TRBV9 and TRBJ1-1; the D gene is possibly TRBD1 (5 bases). This CDR3 region has 14 residues. The V gene's germline CDR1 is SGDLS and CDR2 YYNGEE. V lost 3 bases and J lost 5, with 14 bases in between. CDR3 sequence: CASSERDPRTEAFF. The CDR3 coding sequence is TGTGCCAGCAGCGAGCGGGACCCGAGGACTGAAGCTTTCTTT.

The chain carries TRBV5-6 and TRBJ1-5, with TRBD1 matching 8 bases. J lost 4 bases, V lost 3 bases, and 9 bases had no gene match. CDR3 length: 16 amino acids. The germline CDR1 and CDR2 sequences are SGHDT and YYEEEE. CDR3: CASSYGTGRSNQPQHF. CDR3 DNA: TGTGCCAGCAGCTACGGGACAGGCAGGTCAAATCAGCCCCAGCATTTT.

This clone was observed a handful of times. The V and J genes are TRBV5-1 and TRBJ2-3; D gene unclear. The V gene lost 5 bases and the J gene lost 2 bases, with 3 bases spanning the gap. CDR3 length: 11 amino acids. Germline CDR1 is SGHRS and CDR2 is YFSETQ. The CDR3 DNA reads TGCGCCAGCAGGTACACAGATACGCAGTATTTT. Its protein is CASRYTDTQYF.

The rearrangement uses TRBV5-6 and TRBJ2-5, with 9 bases fitting TRBD1. This CDR3 is built from 15 residues. Trimming took 3 bases from V and 5 from J; bases not matched to a gene: 8. The germline V gene encodes CDR1 SGHDT and CDR2 YYEEEE. The CDR3 is CASSWGTGLYETQYF. As DNA, the CDR3 is TGTGCCAGCAGCTGGGGGACAGGGTTATACGAGACCCAGTACTTC.

The V call is TRBV18, the J call TRBJ1-1; possible D gene TRBD1, 5 bases. The CDR3 covers 16 residues. V gave up 2 bases and J gave up 0 bases, with 13 bases separating them. Per the germline V gene, CDR1 is KGHSH and CDR2 is LQKENI. The CDR3 is CASSPMAGLMNTEAFF. The CDR3 coding sequence is TGTGCCAGCTCACCAATGGCGGGACTCATGAACACTGAAGCTTTCTTT.

The chain is built from TRBV29-1 and TRBJ2-5; 11 bases fit TRBD1. This CDR3 comprises 14 residues. V was pared by 6 bases and J by 5 bases, with 8 bases of the junction left unmatched. Germline assignment: CDR1 SQVTM and CDR2 ANQGSEA. CDR3 amino acids: CSVRGTGGRETQYF. The CDR3 bases are TGCAGCGTCCGCGGGACAGGGGGACGGGAGACCCAGTACTTC.

This rearrangement joins TRBV6-6 to TRBJ2-7; 8 nucleotides line up with TRBD2. The CDR3 has 14 amino acids. Germline V lookup: CDR1 MNHNY, CDR2 SVGAGI (reference sequence). Trimming cost V 4 bases and J 3 bases; bases outside gene matches: 5. CDR3 nucleotides: TGTGCCAGCAGTTCCGGGACTAGGGGCTACGAGCAGTACTTC. Residues: CASSSGTRGYEQYF.

Concerning this clone itself: Other DNA sequences in this sample translate to the same CDR3. The gene calls are TRBV5-4 and TRBJ2-1; TRBD2 matches at 9 bases. The V segment lost 4 bases and the J segment 6 bases; nucleotides outside the gene matches: 2. Germline CDR1 SGHNT, CDR2 YYREEE (reference sequence). The CDR3 runs to 13 residues. CDR3 loop: CASSPGLANEQFF. The CDR3 region has the DNA TGTGCCAGCAGCCCGGGACTAGCCAATGAGCAGTTCTTC.

This clone was picked up a small number of times. The rearrangement uses TRBV5-4 and TRBJ1-4, with D maybe TRBD1 (6 bases). The CDR3 sequence is 14 residues long. In germline, CDR1 is SGHNT, CDR2 YYREEE (reference sequence). Deletions cut 3 bases from V and 7 bases from J, with 13 bases between. The CDR3 coding sequence is TGTGCCAGCAGCTCACAGGGTCCGGGTGAAAAACTGTTTTTT. This codes for CASSSQGPGEKLFF.

The rearrangement links TRBV6-1 to TRBJ2-1, with D unclear. V gave up 4 bases and J gave up 0 bases, with 10 bases separating them. This CDR3 spans 15 amino acids. Germline CDR1 MNHNS, CDR2 SASEGT. The CDR3 DNA reads as TGTGCCAGCAGTGTAATCCCCAGCTCCTACAATGAGCAGTTCTTC. Encoded protein: CASSVIPSSYNEQFF.

This clone occurred many times. This sample includes further DNA sequences coding for the same CDR3. The rearrangement joins TRBV7-2 to TRBJ2-3; possible D gene TRBD2, 6 bases. The V and J ends lost 4 bases and 4 bases respectively, with 6 bases between them. CDR1 SGHTA and CDR2 FQGNSA come from the germline V gene. This CDR3 is 12 amino acids long. CDR3 nucleotide sequence: TGTGCCAGCAGCTCGGGGGCAGATACGCAGTATTTT. Its translation: CASSSGADTQYF.

This clone was seen more than once but under ten times. J is TRBJ1-2 and V is TRBV19, with TRBD1 matching over 8 bases. Trimming at V came to 8 bases and at J to 8 bases, leaving 22 bases not matched to a gene. This CDR3 contains 17 residues. Germline CDR1 reads LNHDA; CDR2 reads SQIVND (reference sequence). CDR3 residues: CASVPGQASGRSKGYTF. For the CDR3, the DNA is TGTGCCAGTGTGCCGGGACAGGCTTCGGGTCGGTCTAAAGGCTACACCTTC.

This chain joins TRBV27 and TRBJ1-1; 7 nucleotides match TRBD1. V dropped 8 bases and J dropped 2; count of bases not matched to a gene: 5. CDR1 and CDR2 (germline): MNHEY, SMNVEV (reference sequence). CDR3 length equals 13 residues. CDR3 bases: TGTGCCAGCTCGGACAGGCCCAACACTGAAGCTTTCTTT. Its translation is CASSDRPNTEAFF.

The genes are TRBV30 and TRBJ2-2; D uncertain. V lost 3 bases and J lost 2, with 10 bases in between. The CDR3 has 14 residues. Germline loops: CDR1 GTSNPN, CDR2 SVGIG (reference sequence). CDR3: CAWSGVINTGELFF. The CDR3, as DNA: TGTGCCTGGAGCGGCGTAATAAACACCGGGGAGCTGTTTTTT.

A remark on this clone: The junction departs from germline at one end; a sequencing error may be responsible. The gene calls are TRBV7-7 and TRBJ2-5; 11 nucleotides match TRBD1. Per the germline V gene, CDR1 is SSHAT and CDR2 is FNYEAQ (reference sequence). The CDR3 has 17 residues. The CDR3 nucleotides are TGTGCTAGCAGCTTAGGATCAGGACAGGGGGCTCGGGAGACCCAGTACTTC. Protein sequence: CASSLGSGQGARETQYF.

The chain has TRBV28 and TRBJ1-2; D might be TRBD1 (6 bases). The CDR3 sequence is 14 residues long. Germline V gene sequence: CDR1 MDHEN, CDR2 SYDVKM. V was pared by 5 bases and J by 2 bases, with 12 bases between. The CDR3 DNA follows: TGTGCCAGCAGTCAACACGGACAGAACTATGGCTACACCTTC. Translated, it gives CASSQHGQNYGYTF.

This clone was seen a handful of times. The chain has TRBV20-1 and TRBJ2-1; 8 bases align to TRBD2. The CDR3 consists of 11 residues. The germline V gene encodes CDR1 DFQATT and CDR2 SNEGSKA (reference sequence). CDR3 sequence (DNA): TGCTGTTGCGGGGGGAACTATGAGCAGTTCTTC. Its translation: CCCGGNYEQFF.

This clone was observed at least ten times. The J gene is TRBJ1-2, the V gene TRBV18; the D is unclear. The CDR3 contains 16 residues. Germline V gene lookup returns CDR1 KGHSH and CDR2 LQKENI. V lost 2 bases, J lost 1 base, and 14 bases lay in between. CDR3 sequence: CASSPIGRGRNYGYTF. For the CDR3, the DNA is TGTGCCAGCTCACCAATAGGTAGAGGGCGTAACTATGGCTACACCTTC.

The table lists this clone with a few counts. The chain employs TRBV19 and TRBJ2-1, with D unresolved. The germline CDR1 and CDR2 sequences are LNHDA and SQIVND (reference sequence). The CDR3 is 14 residues long. The V end lost 3 bases, the J end lost 0 bases, and 6 bases lay between the germline ends. CDR3 sequence (DNA): TGTGCCAGTAGTATTCTCCCCTCCTACAATGAGCAGTTCTTC. Protein product: CASSILPSYNEQFF.

This clone appeared a single time. This chain joins TRBV7-3 and TRBJ2-3; possible D gene TRBD2, 5 bases. Trimming took 4 bases from V and 0 from J, leaving 11 bases between them. The length of the CDR3 is 15 residues. Germline CDR1 SGHTA, CDR2 FQGTGA. CDR3 sequence (DNA): TGTGCCAGCAGCTATCGGGGAACTAGCACAGATACGCAGTATTTT. Protein sequence: CASSYRGTSTDTQYF.

This clone was seen only a few times. With only one base between it and a far larger clone, this is likely a read error. The chain joins TRBV27 to TRBJ1-2, with D uncertain. Trimming removed 6 bases at V and 8 bases at J, with 13 bases between. In germline, CDR1 is MNHEY, CDR2 SMNVEV (reference sequence). This CDR3 has 12 amino acids. The CDR3 region has the DNA TGTGCCAGCAGCCAAGATTCAGAAGGCTACACCTTC. Translated: CASSQDSEGYTF.